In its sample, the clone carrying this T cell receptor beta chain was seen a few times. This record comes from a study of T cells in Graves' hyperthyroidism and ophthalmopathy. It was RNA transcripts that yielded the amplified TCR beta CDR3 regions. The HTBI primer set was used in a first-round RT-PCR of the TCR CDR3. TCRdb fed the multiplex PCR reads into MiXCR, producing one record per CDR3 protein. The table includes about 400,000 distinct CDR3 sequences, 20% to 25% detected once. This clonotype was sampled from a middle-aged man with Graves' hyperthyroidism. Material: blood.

CDR3 coding DNA: TGTGCCAGCAGTGAGACGGGATCCCAGTACTTC. This sequence encodes CASSETGSQYF. V is TRBV6-1 and J is TRBJ2-5; D possibly corresponds to TRBD2 (5 bases). The CDR3 has 11 amino acids. CDR1 and CDR2 (germline): MNHNS, SASEGT. The V end was cut by 3 bases, the J end by 9 bases, with 8 bases between.